This is a list of T cell receptor beta chains from one sample in a study of breast tumors, draining lymph nodes, adjacent tissues. TCRdb re-derived calls from the multiplex PCR reads in MiXCR, one entry per CDR3 protein. Of 200,000 to 250,000 distinct CDR3 sequences in the sample, roughly a third are singletons; the top ten hold 3% to 4%. The sample consisted of axillary lymph node tissue. The receptors shown here come from a female donor with breast cancer. Some clones in this sample may be carry-over from other donors' samples. CDR3s include the opening cysteine and the closing phenylalanine or tryptophan. The D gene is left open where the match is weak. A row's size may be missing; if present it is once, few, many or a size class.

TRBJ2-5 | TRBD2 | few | TRBV11-2 | TGTGCCAGCAGCCGGACTAGCGGGGGGTGGGGGGAGACCCAGTACTTC | CASSRTSGGWGETQYF
TRBJ1-1 | TRBD1 | - | TRBV5-1 | TGCGCCAGCAGCTTGTTTGGTACAGGGGGGACTTTCTTT | CASSLFGTGGTFF
TRBJ1-6 | - | many | TRBV6-1 | TGTGCCAGCATGAAGAACAGCGTCACCCATAATTCACCCCTCCACTTT | CASMKNSVTHNSPLHF
TRBJ1-6 | - | medium-sized | TRBV2 | TGTGCCAGCAGTGGGGACGCCTTGGGGAATTCACCCCTCCACTTT | CASSGDALGNSPLHF
TRBJ2-2 | TRBD1 | - | TRBV5-6 | TGTGCCAGCAGCTGGGGACAGCTCAGGGGCGGGGAGCTGTTTTTT | CASSWGQLRGGELFF
TRBJ2-1 | - | few | TRBV11-2 | TGTGCCAGCAGCTTAGGGGGGAGGTCCGACAATGAGCAGTTCTTC | CASSLGGRSDNEQFF
TRBJ1-1 | - | - | TRBV5-1 | TGCGCCAGCAGCCAGGGGAGGCGGAACACTGAAGCTTTCTTT | CASSQGRRNTEAFF
TRBJ1-2 | - | many | TRBV19 | TGTGCCAGTACAAAACGCGTGGTTAACAGGTTCAGTGGCTACACCTTC | CASTKRVVNRFSGYTF
TRBJ1-4 | - | many | TRBV3-1 | TGTGCCAGCAGCCGACAGTCGACTAATGAAAAACTGTTTTTT | CASSRQSTNEKLFF
TRBJ1-1 | - | - | TRBV7-8 | TGTGCCAGCAGCTACGTGGGGCGGGTCACTGAAGCTTTCTTT | CASSYVGRVTEAFF
TRBJ2-4 | TRBD2 | - | TRBV3-1 | TGTGCCAGCAGCCGGACTAGCTTGGACATTCAGTACTTC | CASSRTSLDIQYF
TRBJ2-7 | TRBD2 | few | TRBV6-4 | TGTGCCAGCAGTCACGGAGGGACTAGCGGACTATACGAGCAGTACTTC | CASSHGGTSGLYEQYF
TRBJ1-2 | - | many | TRBV15 | TGTGCCACCAGCAGAGGAGAGGGGACACCGTATGGCTACACCTTC | CATSRGEGTPYGYTF
TRBJ2-5 | TRBD2 | once | TRBV7-2 | TGTGCCAGCAGCTTAGAGCCTAGCGGGGGACAGTACTTC | CASSLEPSGGQYF
TRBJ2-2 | - | - | TRBV6-6 | TGTGCCAGCAGTCAGTCGAAGCCAGGGGGGTCCGGGGAGCTGTTTTTT | CASSQSKPGGSGELFF
TRBJ1-5 | TRBD1 | - | TRBV20-1 | TGCAGTGCCCGGACAGGGGATCAGCCCCAGCATTTT | CSARTGDQPQHF
TRBJ2-6 | TRBD1 | once | TRBV20-1 | TGCAGTGCTCCAGGGGGTGCCAGGACCCAAGCGCCTGGGGCCAACGTCCTGACTTTC | CSAPGGARTQAPGANVLTF
TRBJ2-3 | TRBD2 | many | TRBV20-1 | TGCAGTGCTAGAAGGACTAGCGGGGGAGCCGGCGCGCAGTATTTT | CSARRTSGGAGAQYF
TRBJ2-1 | - | many | TRBV11-2 | TGTGCCAGCAGCTTAGTTAGCTATTCAGATGAGCAGTTCTTC | CASSLVSYSDEQFF
TRBJ1-6 | TRBD1 | - | TRBV6-2/TRBV6-3 | TGTGCCAGCAGTCACTCTTCAGGGGGGAATTCACCCCTCCACTTT | CASSHSSGGNSPLHF
TRBJ2-1 | TRBD2 | - | TRBV18 | TGTGCCAGCTCTCTCCTAGCGGGGGGATCCAATGAGCAGTTCTTC | CASSLLAGGSNEQFF
TRBJ2-5 | - | - | TRBV20-1 | TGCAGTGTAAGCATCGGCGGCAATCAAGCGACCCAGTACTTC | CSVSIGGNQATQYF
TRBJ1-4 | TRBD1 | - | TRBV10-3 | TGTGCCATCAGTGGAGAGACAGGGGAAAAACTGTTTTTT | CAISGETGEKLFF
TRBJ1-5 | - | - | TRBV7-3 | TGTGCCAGCAGCTTAATAGCGGGGGGGAACACCGGGGAGCCCCAGCATTTT | CASSLIAGGNTGEPQHF
TRBJ2-1 | - | many | TRBV6-6 | TGTGCCAGCACCTCGGGACGCCAGCAGTTCTTC | CASTSGRQQFF
TRBJ1-1 | TRBD1 | few | TRBV20-1 | TGCAGTGCTAAACAGGGGGTGATCGCAGCTTTCTTT | CSAKQGVIAAFF
TRBJ1-6 | - | - | TRBV10-3 | TGTGCCATCGGAGGAGACAGCGGAACGGGATATAATTCACCCCTCCACTTT | CAIGGDSGTGYNSPLHF
TRBJ2-7 | - | many | TRBV4-1 | TGCGCCAGCAGCCATTATGCCACGGACGGGACCTACGAGCAGTACTTC | CASSHYATDGTYEQYF
TRBJ2-5 | - | - | TRBV24-1 | TGTGCCACCAGTGACCGACGAAGAGGGCAGGAGACCCAGTACTTC | CATSDRRRGQETQYF